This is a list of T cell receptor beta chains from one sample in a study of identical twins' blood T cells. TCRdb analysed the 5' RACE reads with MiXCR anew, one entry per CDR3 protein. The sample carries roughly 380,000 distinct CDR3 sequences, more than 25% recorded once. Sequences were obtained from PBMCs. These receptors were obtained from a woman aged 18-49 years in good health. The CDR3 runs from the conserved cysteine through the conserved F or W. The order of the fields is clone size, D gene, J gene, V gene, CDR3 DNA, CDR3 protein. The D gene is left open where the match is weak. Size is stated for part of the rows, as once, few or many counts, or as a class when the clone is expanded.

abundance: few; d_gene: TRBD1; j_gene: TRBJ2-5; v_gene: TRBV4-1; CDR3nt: TGCGCCAGCAGCCAGACGGGATACAGGGGGACCCAGTACTTC; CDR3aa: CASSQTGYRGTQYF
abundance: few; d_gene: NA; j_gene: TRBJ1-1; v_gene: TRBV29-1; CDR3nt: TGCAGCGCGCTAAGCACTGAAGCTTTCTTT; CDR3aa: CSALSTEAFF
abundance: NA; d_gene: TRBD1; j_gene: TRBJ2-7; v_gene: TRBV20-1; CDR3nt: TGCAGTGCTCCCCGCCCAGGGGGCGGAAACGAGCAGTACTTC; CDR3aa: CSAPRPGGGNEQYF
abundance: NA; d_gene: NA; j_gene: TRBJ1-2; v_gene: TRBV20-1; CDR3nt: TGCAGTGCTAAAAACCGGGGAGGGAACTATGGCTACACCTTC; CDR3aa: CSAKNRGGNYGYTF
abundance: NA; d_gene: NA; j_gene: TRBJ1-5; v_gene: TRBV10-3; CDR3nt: TGTGCCATCAGTGAGTCGAGTACTGGGTCCTTCAAGAATCAGCCCCAGCATTTT; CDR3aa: CAISESSTGSFKNQPQHF
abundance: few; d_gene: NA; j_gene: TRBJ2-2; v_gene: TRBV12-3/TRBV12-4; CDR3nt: TGTGCCAGCACCCAACGACTAGTTAGGGCCGGGGAGCTGTTTTTT; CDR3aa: CASTQRLVRAGELFF
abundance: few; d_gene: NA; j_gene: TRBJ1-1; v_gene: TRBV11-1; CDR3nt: TGTGCCAGCAGCTTATCGGGGGGGAACACTGAAGCTTTCTTT; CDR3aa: CASSLSGGNTEAFF
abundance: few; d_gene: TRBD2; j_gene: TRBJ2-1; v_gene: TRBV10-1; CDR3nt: TGCGCCAGCAGCCCCAGCGGGGGGAATGAGCAGTTCTTC; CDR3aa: CASSPSGGNEQFF
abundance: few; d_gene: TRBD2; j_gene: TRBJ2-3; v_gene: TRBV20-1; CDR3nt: TGCAGTGCTAGAGGGAGCGGGAGGTGCGATACGCAGTATTTT; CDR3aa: CSARGSGRCDTQYF
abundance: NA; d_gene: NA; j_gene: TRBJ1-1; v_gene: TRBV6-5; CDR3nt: TGTGCCAGCAGTTACTCTGCGGCGTATCTAGGCACTGAAGCTTTCTTT; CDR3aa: CASSYSAAYLGTEAFF
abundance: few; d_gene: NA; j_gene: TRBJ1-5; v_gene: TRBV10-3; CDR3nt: TGTGCCATCAGCCCCGGCAGCTCTTATAGCAATCAGCCCCAGCATTTT; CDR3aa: CAISPGSSYSNQPQHF
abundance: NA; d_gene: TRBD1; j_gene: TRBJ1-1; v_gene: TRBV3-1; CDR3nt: TGTGCCGGCAGCCCGACAGGGGTTGAAGCTTTCTTT; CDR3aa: CAGSPTGVEAFF
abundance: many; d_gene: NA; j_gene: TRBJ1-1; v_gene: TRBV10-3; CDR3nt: TGTGCCATCAGTAAACAGGACCCTCAGAACACTGAAGCTTTCTTT; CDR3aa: CAISKQDPQNTEAFF
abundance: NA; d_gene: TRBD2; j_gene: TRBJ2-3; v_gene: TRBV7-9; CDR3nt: TGTGCCAGCAAACGACTAGCTGATCGCACAGATACGCAGTATTTT; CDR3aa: CASKRLADRTDTQYF
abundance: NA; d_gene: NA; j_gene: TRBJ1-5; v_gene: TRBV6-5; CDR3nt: TGTGCCAGCAGTTACTCAAGAGAGCAGCCCCAGCATTTT; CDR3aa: CASSYSREQPQHF
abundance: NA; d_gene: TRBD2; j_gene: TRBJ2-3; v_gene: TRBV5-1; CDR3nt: TGCGCCAGCAGCTTATTCGCGGGGGGTGCGGATACGCAGTATTTT; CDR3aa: CASSLFAGGADTQYF
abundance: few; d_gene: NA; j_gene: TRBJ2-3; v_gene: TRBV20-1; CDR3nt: TGCAGTGCTTTTTGGGGGGATATGCAGTATTTT; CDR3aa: CSAFWGDMQYF
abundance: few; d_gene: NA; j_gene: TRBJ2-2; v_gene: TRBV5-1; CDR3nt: TGCGCCAGCAGCTTGACTAGAGGGATTAACACCGGGGAGCTGTTTTTT; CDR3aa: CASSLTRGINTGELFF
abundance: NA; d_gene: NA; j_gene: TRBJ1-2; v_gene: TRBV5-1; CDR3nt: TGCGCCAGCAGCCTGAGACAGTTAGACTATGGCTACACCTTC; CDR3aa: CASSLRQLDYGYTF
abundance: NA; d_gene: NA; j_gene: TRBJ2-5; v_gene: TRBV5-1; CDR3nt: TGCGCCAGCAGCTTTAGGACGATGTACGAGACCCAGTACTTC; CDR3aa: CASSFRTMYETQYF
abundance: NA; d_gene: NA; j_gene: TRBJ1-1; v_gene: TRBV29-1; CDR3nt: TGCAGCGCTCCATGGGTGGGGTCGGGGACTGAAGCTTTCTTT; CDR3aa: CSAPWVGSGTEAFF
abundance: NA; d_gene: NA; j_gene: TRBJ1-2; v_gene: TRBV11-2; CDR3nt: TGTGCCAGCAGCTCATATAGGCCAGATCACACCTTC; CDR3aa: CASSSYRPDHTF
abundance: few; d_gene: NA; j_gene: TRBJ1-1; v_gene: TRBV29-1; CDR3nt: TGCAGCGCCGGGGCGGGGCAGAGGGCTTTCTTT; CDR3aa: CSAGAGQRAFF
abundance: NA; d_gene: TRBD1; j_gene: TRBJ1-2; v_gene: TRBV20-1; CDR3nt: TGCAGTGCTCCTCGTTTCTTCGGACAGGGGTCCTATGGCTACACCTTC; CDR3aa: CSAPRFFGQGSYGYTF
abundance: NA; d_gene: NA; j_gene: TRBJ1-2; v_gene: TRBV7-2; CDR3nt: TGTGCCAGCAGCTTAGCCCCACAGTCTAACTATGGCTACACCTTC; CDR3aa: CASSLAPQSNYGYTF
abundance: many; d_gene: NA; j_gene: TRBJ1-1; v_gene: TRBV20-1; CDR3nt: TGCAGTGCTCGGAGACCTCTGGACACTGAAGCTTTCTTT; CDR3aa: CSARRPLDTEAFF
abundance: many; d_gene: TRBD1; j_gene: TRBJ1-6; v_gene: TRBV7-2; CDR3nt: TGTGCCAGCAGCTTAACCAGGGGGCTTAATTCACCCCTCCACTTT; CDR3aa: CASSLTRGLNSPLHF
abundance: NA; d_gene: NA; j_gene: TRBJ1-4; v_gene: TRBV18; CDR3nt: TGTGCCAGCTCACCTGAGTATCCTGGGGAGAGTGAAAAACTGTTTTTT; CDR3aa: CASSPEYPGESEKLFF
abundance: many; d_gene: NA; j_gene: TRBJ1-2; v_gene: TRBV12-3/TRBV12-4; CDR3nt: TGTGCCAGCAGTTTTCAGGGATGGGGCTACACCTTC; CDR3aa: CASSFQGWGYTF
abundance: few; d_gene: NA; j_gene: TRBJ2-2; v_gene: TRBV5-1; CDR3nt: TGCGCCAGCAGCTTGGCCAGATCCGGGGAGCTGTTTTTT; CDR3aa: CASSLARSGELFF
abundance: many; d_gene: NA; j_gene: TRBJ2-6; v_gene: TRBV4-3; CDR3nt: TGCGCCAGCAGCCAAGAGTCGGGGACCGGGGCCAACGTCCTGACTTTC; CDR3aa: CASSQESGTGANVLTF
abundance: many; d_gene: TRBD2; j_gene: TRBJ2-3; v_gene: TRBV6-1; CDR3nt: TGTGCCAGCAGTGGACTAGCGGGAGGCGCAGATACGCAGTATTTT; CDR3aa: CASSGLAGGADTQYF
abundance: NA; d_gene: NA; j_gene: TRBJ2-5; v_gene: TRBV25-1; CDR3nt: TGTGCCAGGGTCTTTTGGTGGGGAAAGCCGGGTGTGCAAGAGACCCAGTACTTC; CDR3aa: CARVFWWGKPGVQETQYF
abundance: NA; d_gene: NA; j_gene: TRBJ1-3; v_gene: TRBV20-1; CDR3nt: TGCAGTGCTGAGGTCGCAGGGTCGGCGAGAAACACCATATATTTT; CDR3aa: CSAEVAGSARNTIYF
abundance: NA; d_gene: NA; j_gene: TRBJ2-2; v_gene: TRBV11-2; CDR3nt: TGTGCCAGCAGCCCCACCATGGCGGGCACCGGGGAGCTGTTTTTT; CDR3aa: CASSPTMAGTGELFF
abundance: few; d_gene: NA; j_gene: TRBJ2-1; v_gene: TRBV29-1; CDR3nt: TGCAGCACCCAGACAGCCTACAATGAGCAGTTCTTC; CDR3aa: CSTQTAYNEQFF
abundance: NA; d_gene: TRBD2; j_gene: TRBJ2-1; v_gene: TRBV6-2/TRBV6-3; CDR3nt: TGTGCCAGCAGTTACTCGGCGCTAGCGGGAGTGGGTCCGGTCAATGAGCAGTTCTTC; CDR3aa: CASSYSALAGVGPVNEQFF
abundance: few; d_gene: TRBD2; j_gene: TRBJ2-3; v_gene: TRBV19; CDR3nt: TGTGCCAGTAGGAAGGTTAGGACTAGCGGGGAGACTAGCACAGATACGCAGTATTTT; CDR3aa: CASRKVRTSGETSTDTQYF
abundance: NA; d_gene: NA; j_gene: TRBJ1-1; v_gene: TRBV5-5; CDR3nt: TGTGCCAGCAGCATCCCGGGGGGTACTGAAGCTTTCTTT; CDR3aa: CASSIPGGTEAFF
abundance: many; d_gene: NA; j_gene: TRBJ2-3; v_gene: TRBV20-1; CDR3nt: TGCAGTGCCAATCGGGTAGGCGCAGATACGCAGTATTTT; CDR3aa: CSANRVGADTQYF
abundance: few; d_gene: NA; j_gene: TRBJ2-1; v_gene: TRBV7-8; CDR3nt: TGTGCCAGCAGCTTGGTGGCCCCGAGCTCCTACAATGAGCAGTTCTTC; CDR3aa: CASSLVAPSSYNEQFF
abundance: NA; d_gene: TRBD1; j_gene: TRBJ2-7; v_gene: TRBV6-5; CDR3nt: TGTGCCAGCAGTCGACAGGGAAGCGAGCAGTACTTC; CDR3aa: CASSRQGSEQYF
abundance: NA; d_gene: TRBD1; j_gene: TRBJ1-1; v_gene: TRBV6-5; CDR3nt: TGTGCCGGCAGTCAACACCGGACAGGGGTGAACACTGAAGCTTTCTTT; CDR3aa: CAGSQHRTGVNTEAFF
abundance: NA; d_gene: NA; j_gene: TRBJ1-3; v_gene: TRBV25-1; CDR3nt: TGTGCCAGCAGTGAATACGGTGGAAACACCGTATATTTT; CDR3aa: CASSEYGGNTVYF
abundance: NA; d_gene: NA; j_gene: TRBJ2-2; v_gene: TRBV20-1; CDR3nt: TGCAGTGCTAGAATTACGAACACCGGGGAGCTGTTTTTT; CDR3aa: CSARITNTGELFF
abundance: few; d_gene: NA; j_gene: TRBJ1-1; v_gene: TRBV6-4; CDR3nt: TGTGCCAGCAGTCCTGACGGGACTGAAGCTTTCTTT; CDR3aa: CASSPDGTEAFF
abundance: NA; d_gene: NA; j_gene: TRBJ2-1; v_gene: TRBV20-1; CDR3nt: TGCAGTGCTAGGACGGAAGTGTCCTACAATGAGCAGTTCTTC; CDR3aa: CSARTEVSYNEQFF
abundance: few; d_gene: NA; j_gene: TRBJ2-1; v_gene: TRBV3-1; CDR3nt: TGTGCCAGCAGCCTACGACTAAATTCCTACAATGAGCAGTTCTTC; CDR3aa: CASSLRLNSYNEQFF
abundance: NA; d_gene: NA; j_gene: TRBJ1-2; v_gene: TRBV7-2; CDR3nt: TGTGCCAGCAGCTTGTCGATGATCTATGGCTACACCTTC; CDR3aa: CASSLSMIYGYTF
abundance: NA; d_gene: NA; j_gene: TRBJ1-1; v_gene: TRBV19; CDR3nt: TGTGCCAGTGGACACCGGGACGGTTACACTGAAGCTTTCTTT; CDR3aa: CASGHRDGYTEAFF
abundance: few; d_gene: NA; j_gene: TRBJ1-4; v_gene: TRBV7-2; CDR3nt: TGTGCCAGCAGCTTAAGTCGCATCGGACGAGGGGAAAAACTGTTTTTT; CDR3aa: CASSLSRIGRGEKLFF
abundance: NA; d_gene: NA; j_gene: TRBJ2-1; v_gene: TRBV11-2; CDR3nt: TGTGCCAGCAGCCCCGGACTAAATCCCAATGAGCAGTTCTTC; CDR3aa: CASSPGLNPNEQFF
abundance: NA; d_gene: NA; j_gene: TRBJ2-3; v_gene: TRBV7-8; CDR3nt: TGTGCCAGCAGCTTCGGGCGGGACTTAGATACGCAGTATTTT; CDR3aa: CASSFGRDLDTQYF
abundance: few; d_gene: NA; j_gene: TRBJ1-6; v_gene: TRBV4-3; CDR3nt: TGCGCCAGCAGCCAAGATATTCCAGGGGCGAATTCACCCCTCCACTTT; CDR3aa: CASSQDIPGANSPLHF
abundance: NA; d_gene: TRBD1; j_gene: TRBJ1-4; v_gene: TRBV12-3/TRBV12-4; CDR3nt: TGTGCCAGCAGTTATAAAGGGACAGCGAATGAAAAACTGTTTTTT; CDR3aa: CASSYKGTANEKLFF